This T cell receptor (beta chain) was captured in a study of OX40 agonist ivuxolimab in advanced cancers. About the study: Patients in dose escalation had liver, melanoma, kidney or head and neck cancers. Under the entry rules, prior anti-PD-1, anti-PD-L1 or anti-CTLA-4 therapy was allowed, and 40% had some. Findings and caveats of the study: Clones of CD4+ and CD8+ blood T cells grew by week 6 at doses of 0.1 to 3.0 mg/kg.

The protocol was immunoSEQ multiplex PCR, while the TCRdb copy is restricted to in-frame clones and leaves out a portion. The sample gives just over 95,000 clones, about 90% of which show up once; just over 0.15% is in the top ten. On this clone: Its matching antigen is unknown.

Blood samples were obtained at baseline, cycle 4 day 1, and cycle 7 day 1. The V segment lost 3 bases and the J segment 3 bases; nucleotides outside the gene matches: 2. This CDR3 is 15 amino acids long. CDR1 is MNHGY, CDR2 SVAAGI, per germline. This receptor was identified in an adult with an advanced solid tumor such as melanoma, head and neck, liver or kidney cancer. Sequencing was performed on CD4+ or CD8+ T cells sorted from blood, taken in a trial of the OX40 agonist ivuxolimab. The V and J genes are TRBV6-9 and TRBJ2-7, with 13 positions matching TRBD2. The CDR3: CASSYRTSGGYEQYF. CDR3 in DNA: TGTGCCAGCAGTTACCGGACTAGCGGGGGCTACGAGCAGTACTTC.